Here is one T cell receptor beta chain with its context. Its specificity is unknown. This sample was taken from a study of beta chain features in type 1 diabetes. Every isolated RNA sample was fully reverse transcribed, so sequencing captured expressed TCRB transcripts. TCRdb's table, derived via immunoSEQ multiplex PCR, lists solely in-frame clones and lacks some. The sample has 200,000 to 250,000 clones, roughly 11% seen once. CD45RO/CCR7/CD25/CD127/CD95/CD27 separated CD4+ naive, central memory, regulatory and stem cell-like memory cells by sorting. Study-wide results and limits: The cDNA sequencing approach could over-represent high-TCR-expressing cells.

Trimming removed 10 bases from V and 0 bases from J, with 12 bases in between. The CDR3 runs to 13 residues. Germline loops: CDR1 MNHNY, CDR2 SVGAGI (reference sequence). The chain is built from TRBV6-6 and TRBJ1-1; D remains unclear. Material for sequencing was central memory CD4+ T cells from blood. The sequence came from a man aged 18-30 years in good health. CDR3 region: CATVRAMNTEAFF. The DNA of the CDR3 is TGTGCCACCGTCCGGGCGATGAACACTGAAGCTTTCTTT.